The 5 T cell receptor beta chains below come from one sample, sequenced in a study of blood T cell repertoires in COVID-19. The repertoire was sequenced with immunoSEQ multiplex PCR; TCRdb's copy has only in-frame clones and lacks some. The sample contains hundreds of thousands of clones, around nine tenths of which appear only once. Sequencing input: PBMCs or T cells enriched from blood (not recorded which). The source is a woman aged 18-35 years who had been exposed to COVID-19.

The chain has TRBV6-1 and TRBJ2-2, with TRBD2 as a possible D gene (6 bases). Germline lookup yields CDR1 MNHNS and CDR2 SASEGT. The germline V and J ends were trimmed by 0 bases and 0 bases, with 11 bases remaining between them. This CDR3 comprises 17 residues. The CDR3 reads CASSEALGGSNTGELFF. The CDR3 DNA is TGTGCCAGCAGTGAAGCGCTTGGGGGGTCGAACACCGGGGAGCTGTTTTTT.

J is TRBJ1-5 and V is TRBV28; perhaps TRBD1 as D (5 bases). This CDR3 is built from 17 residues. Germline-derived CDR1 and CDR2 are MDHEN and SYDVKM. V gave up 6 bases and J gave up 7 bases, with 25 bases separating them. The CDR3 here is CASSLLWGLGRVQPQHF. The CDR3 nucleotides are TGTGCCAGCAGCTTACTGTGGGGACTGGGGAGGGTACAGCCCCAGCATTTT.

The chain is built from TRBV4-1 and TRBJ1-5, with D uncertain. Trimming removed 0 bases from V and 1 base from J, with 10 bases in between. Germline V lookup: CDR1 MGHRA, CDR2 YSYEKL. The CDR3 extends over 16 amino acids. CDR3 coding DNA: TGCGCCAGCAGCCAAGAGTTTTGGGCCAGCAATCAGCCCCAGCATTTT. It yields the protein CASSQEFWASNQPQHF.

This clone came up a few times. This chain uses TRBV12-3 or TRBV12-4 with TRBJ1-5; unclear D gene. V shed 1 base and J shed 7 bases, with 8 bases lying between them. This CDR3 is 13 amino acids long. The CDR3: CASSLDVRQPQHF. DNA for the CDR3: TGTGCCAGCAGTTTAGACGTGCGGCAGCCCCAGCATTTT.

V and J are TRBV7-9 and TRBJ2-1; weak D call: TRBD2 (5 bases). Between the trimmed V and J ends, which lost 7 bases and 9 bases, there was a span of 13 bases. The CDR3 contains 12 residues. Germline CDR1 and CDR2: SEHNR and FQNEAQ (reference sequence). The CDR3: CASTTTRLEQFF. The CDR3 nucleotides are TGTGCCAGCACCACAACTAGACTTGAGCAGTTCTTC.